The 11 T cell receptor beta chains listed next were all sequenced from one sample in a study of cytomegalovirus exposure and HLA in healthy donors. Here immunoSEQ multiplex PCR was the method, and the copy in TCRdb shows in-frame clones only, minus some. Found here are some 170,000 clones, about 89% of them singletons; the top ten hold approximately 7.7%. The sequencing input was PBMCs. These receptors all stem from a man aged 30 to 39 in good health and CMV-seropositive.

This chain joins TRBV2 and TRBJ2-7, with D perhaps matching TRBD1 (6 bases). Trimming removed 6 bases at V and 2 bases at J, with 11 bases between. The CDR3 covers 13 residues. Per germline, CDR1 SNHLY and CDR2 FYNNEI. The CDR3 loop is CASRDGQTYEQYF. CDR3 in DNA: TGTGCCAGCAGGGACGGACAGACCTACGAGCAGTACTTC.

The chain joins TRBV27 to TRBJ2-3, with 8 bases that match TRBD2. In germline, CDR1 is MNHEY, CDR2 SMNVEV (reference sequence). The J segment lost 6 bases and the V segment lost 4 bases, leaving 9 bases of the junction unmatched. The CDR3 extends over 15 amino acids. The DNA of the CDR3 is TGTGCCAGCAGTTCCCGGACTAGCTCCTTCGATACGCAGTATTTT. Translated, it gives CASSSRTSSFDTQYF.

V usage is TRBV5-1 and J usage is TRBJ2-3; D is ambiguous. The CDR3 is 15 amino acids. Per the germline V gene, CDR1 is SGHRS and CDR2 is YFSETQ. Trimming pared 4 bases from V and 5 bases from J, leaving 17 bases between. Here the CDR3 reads CASSHQDGLGDTQYF. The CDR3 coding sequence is TGCGCCAGCAGCCATCAGGACGGCCTGGGAGATACGCAGTATTTT.

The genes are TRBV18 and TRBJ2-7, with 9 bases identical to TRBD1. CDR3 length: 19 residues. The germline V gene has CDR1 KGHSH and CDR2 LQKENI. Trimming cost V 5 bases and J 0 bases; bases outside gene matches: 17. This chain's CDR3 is CASSTRDRVTLGSSYEQYF. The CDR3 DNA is TGTGCCAGCTCAACCCGGGACAGGGTAACCTTGGGGAGCTCCTACGAGCAGTACTTC.

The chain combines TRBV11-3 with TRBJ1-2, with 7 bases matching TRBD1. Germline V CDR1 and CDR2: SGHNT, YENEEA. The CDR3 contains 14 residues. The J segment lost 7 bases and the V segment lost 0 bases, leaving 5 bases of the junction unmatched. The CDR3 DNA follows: TGTGCCAGCAGCTTAGACCGACAGGGAAGTGGCTACACCTTC. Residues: CASSLDRQGSGYTF.

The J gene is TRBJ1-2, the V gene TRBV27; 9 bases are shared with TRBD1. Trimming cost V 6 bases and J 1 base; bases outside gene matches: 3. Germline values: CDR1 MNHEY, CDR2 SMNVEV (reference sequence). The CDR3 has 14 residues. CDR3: CASRGQGDNYGYTF. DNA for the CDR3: TGTGCCAGCAGGGGACAGGGAGATAACTATGGCTACACCTTC.

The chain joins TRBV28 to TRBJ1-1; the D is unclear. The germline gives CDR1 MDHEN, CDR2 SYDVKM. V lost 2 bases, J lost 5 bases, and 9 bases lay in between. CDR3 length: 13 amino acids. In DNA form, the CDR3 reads TGTGCCAGCAGTTTACCCCGTCGTACTGAAGCTTTCTTT. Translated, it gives CASSLPRRTEAFF.

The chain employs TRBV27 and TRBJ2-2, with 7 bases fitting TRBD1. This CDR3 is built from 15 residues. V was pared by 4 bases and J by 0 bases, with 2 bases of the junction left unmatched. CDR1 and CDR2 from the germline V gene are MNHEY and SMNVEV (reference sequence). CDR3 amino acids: CASSWDRSNTGELFF. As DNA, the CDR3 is TGTGCCAGCAGTTGGGACAGATCGAACACCGGGGAGCTGTTTTTT.

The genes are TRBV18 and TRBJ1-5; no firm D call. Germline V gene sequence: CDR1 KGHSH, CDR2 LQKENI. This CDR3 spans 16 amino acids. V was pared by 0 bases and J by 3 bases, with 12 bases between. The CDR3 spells CASSPPYRSSNQPQHF. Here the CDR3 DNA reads TGTGCCAGCTCACCACCGTACCGGTCCTCCAATCAGCCCCAGCATTTT.

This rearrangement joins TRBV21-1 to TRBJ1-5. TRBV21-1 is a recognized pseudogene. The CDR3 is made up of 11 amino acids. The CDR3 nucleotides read TGTGCCAGCAGCACCAACACTACGCAGCATTTT. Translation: CASSTNTTQHF.

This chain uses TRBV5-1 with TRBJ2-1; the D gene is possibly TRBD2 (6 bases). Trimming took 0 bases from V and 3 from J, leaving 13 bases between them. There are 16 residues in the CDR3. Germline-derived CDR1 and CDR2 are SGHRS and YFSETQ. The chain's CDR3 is CASSLAVAGLYNEQFF. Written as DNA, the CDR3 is TGCGCCAGCAGCTTGGCCGTTGCGGGACTCTACAATGAGCAGTTCTTC.